The clone carrying this TCR beta chain has ten or more counts. The time point: sample taken at primary tumor resection. Whole RNA from tumor, nontumor lung or frozen PBMC was sequenced unsorted. This sample was included in a study of spatial heterogeneity in lung cancer. TCRdb reprocessed the 5' RACE reads with MiXCR, giving one entry per CDR3 protein. In the table there are some 50,000 distinct CDR3 sequences, approximately 12% of which are singletons. The V and J ends lost 3 bases and 9 bases respectively, with 12 bases between them. CDR3 length: 11 residues. Germline lookup yields CDR1 GTSNPN and CDR2 SVGIG (reference sequence).

The material was PBMCs, obtained at surgery. V and J are TRBV30 and TRBJ2-7; D not certain. This clonotype was sampled from a female donor with early-stage non-small cell lung cancer. The DNA of the CDR3 is TGTGCCTGGAGCGAGGCGGAGCTGCAGTACTTC. It encodes CAWSEAELQYF.